The 5 T cell receptor beta chains given below trace back to one sample, sequenced in a study of beta chain features in type 1 diabetes. General observations from the study: Shortening of TCRB CDR3s, moderate but significant, appeared in all four CD4+ subsets of Type 1 diabetes patients.

Isolated RNA was reverse transcribed in full, so expressed TCRB transcripts were sequenced. The table came from immunoSEQ multiplex PCR; TCRdb's copy has only in-frame clones and leaves some out. The repertoire holds a few hundred thousand clones, approximately 14% seen once, with roughly 0.018% in the top ten. For these TCRs, the target antigens are not known. Sequenced input: naive CD4+ T cells from blood. The receptor source for this set is a man aged 25 to 40 with type 1 diabetes.

The V and J genes are TRBV6-5 and TRBJ2-7, with TRBD1 as a possible D gene (5 bases). This CDR3 is 14 amino acids long. Germline V gives CDR1 MNHEY, CDR2 SVGAGI. With 6 bases removed from V and 5 bases from J, the gap between germline ends came to 17 bases. The CDR3 is CASSRDPQVHEQYF. The CDR3 DNA reads as TGTGCCAGCAGCAGGGATCCCCAGGTCCACGAGCAGTACTTC.

The rearrangement links TRBV30 to TRBJ2-7; 7 bases align to TRBD2. Germline V gene sequence: CDR1 GTSNPN, CDR2 SVGIG (reference sequence). The CDR3 has 15 amino acids. J was trimmed by 8 bases and V by 7 bases; bases with no gene match: 20. CDR3 nucleotides: TGTGCCTCCACTGAGGGGCTAGCGGCCCCTACGAAGCAGTACTTC. It encodes CASTEGLAAPTKQYF.

There are a few counts of this clone. V and J are TRBV9 and TRBJ2-2; D unresolved. Germline V gene data show CDR1 as SGDLS and CDR2 as YYNGEE. Trimming took 4 bases from V and 5 from J, leaving 12 bases between them. The CDR3 contains 14 residues. The CDR3 reads CASSPQAGTGELFF. CDR3 coding DNA: TGTGCCAGCAGCCCCCAGGCCGGAACCGGGGAGCTGTTTTTT. The variable domain in full, with the rest retrieved from reference TRBV9 and TRBJ2-2, is DSGVTQTPKHLITATGQRVTLRCSPRSGDLSVYWYQQSLDQGLQFLIQYYNGEERAKGNILERFSAQQFPDLHSELNLSSLELGDSALYFCASSPQAGTGELFFGEGSRLTVL.

V gene TRBV5-4 combines with J gene TRBJ2-3; 12 bases are shared with TRBD2. V gave up 0 bases and J gave up 3 bases; unmatched junction bases: 2. Germline lookup yields CDR1 SGHNT and CDR2 YYREEE (reference sequence). The CDR3 loop spans 16 amino acids. The CDR3 region has the DNA TGTGCCAGCAGCTTGGGACTAGCGGGAGTGACAGATACGCAGTATTTT. Protein sequence: CASSLGLAGVTDTQYF.

This clone appeared a few times. The chain couples TRBV5-4 to TRBJ2-7; TRBD1 matches 7 bases. Trimming took 5 bases from V and 10 from J; bases not matched to a gene: 12. In germline, CDR1 is SGHNT, CDR2 YYREEE (reference sequence). This CDR3 is built from 13 residues. CDR3 sequence (DNA): TGTGCCAGCAGTTTCGGACAGGAAGTTCGACAGTACTTC. It codes for CASSFGQEVRQYF.